Below, one T cell receptor (beta chain) is given with its context. TCRdb's copy holds only in-frame clones and misses some; the assay was immunoSEQ multiplex PCR. The table has 40,000 to 50,000 clones, roughly 92% seen once; the top ten hold around 0.35%. The record originates from a study of T cell changes during pregnancy in multiple sclerosis. J was trimmed by 4 bases and V by 4 bases; bases with no gene match: 3. CDR3 length equals 12 residues. Looked up from germline, CDR1 is GTSNPN and CDR2 is SVGIG (reference sequence). The TCR originated in a female donor in good health, enrolled as a control in a pregnancy study. The rearrangement joins TRBV30 to TRBJ1-2; TRBD1 matches 7 bases. The sample in question was CD4+ T cells from peripheral blood mononuclear cells, obtained in the second trimester of pregnancy. The CDR3 loop reads CAWNQGVYGYTF. For the CDR3, the DNA is TGTGCCTGGAACCAGGGGGTCTATGGCTACACCTTC.